The clone carrying this T cell receptor beta chain was observed many times. This sample was included in a study of immune characterization of retroperitoneal liposarcoma. TCRdb independently ran MiXCR on the PCR reads; one entry per CDR3 protein. Of approximately 11,000 distinct CDR3 sequences listed, roughly a quarter are singletons. Germline values: CDR1 SGHTA, CDR2 FQGNSA. V was pared by 1 base and J by 11 bases, with 7 bases of the junction left unmatched. The length of the CDR3 is 15 residues. The specimen was tumor tissue. The chain uses TRBV7-2 and TRBJ2-5; 13 bases map to TRBD2. The TCR comes from a female donor with retroperitoneal liposarcoma. The CDR3 loop reads CASSLGTSGGNEQYF. CDR3 DNA: TGTGCCAGCAGCTTAGGGACTAGCGGGGGCAATGAGCAGTACTTC.